A selection of T cell receptor beta chains follows, all from one sample in a study of blood T cells in healthy people across ages. A single record per CDR3 protein comes from TCRdb applying MiXCR to the 5' RACE reads. The table has about 1.4 million distinct CDR3 sequences, roughly 64% seen once. The specimen sequenced was blood. The receptors were sampled from a man aged 18-30 years in good health. Each CDR3 is given with its conserved first and last residue. D genes are given only for firm matches. A clone size is listed for some rows: how often the clone was seen (once, few, many), or a class if it is expanded.

J gene: TRBJ2-1
clone size: -
V gene: TRBV14
CDR3 length: 13
D gene: TRBD2
CDR3 protein: CASSQIVGREQFF
CDR3 DNA: TGTGCCAGCAGCCAAATAGTCGGGAGGGAGCAGTTCTTC

J gene: TRBJ1-4
clone size: -
V gene: TRBV6-5
CDR3 length: 14
D gene: -
CDR3 protein: CASSNYRAGEKLFF
CDR3 DNA: TGTGCCAGCAGTAACTACAGGGCGGGGGAAAAACTGTTTTTT

J gene: TRBJ1-6
clone size: -
V gene: TRBV12-3/TRBV12-4
CDR3 length: 15
D gene: -
CDR3 protein: CASTEQGVSNSPLHF
CDR3 DNA: TGTGCCAGCACCGAACAGGGTGTTAGTAATTCACCCCTCCACTTT

J gene: TRBJ2-7
clone size: -
V gene: TRBV2
CDR3 length: 12
D gene: -
CDR3 protein: CASSEEGDEQYF
CDR3 DNA: TGTGCCAGCAGTGAAGAGGGAGACGAGCAGTACTTC

J gene: TRBJ2-1
clone size: -
V gene: TRBV7-2
CDR3 length: 16
D gene: TRBD1
CDR3 protein: CASSSSPGQSYNEQFF
CDR3 DNA: TGTGCCAGCAGCTCCTCCCCGGGACAGTCCTACAATGAGCAGTTCTTC

J gene: TRBJ2-7
clone size: few
V gene: TRBV11-1
CDR3 length: 15
D gene: -
CDR3 protein: CASSPTGLGGDEQYF
CDR3 DNA: TGTGCCAGCAGCCCTACCGGACTAGGGGGTGACGAGCAGTACTTC

J gene: TRBJ2-3
clone size: -
V gene: TRBV24-1
CDR3 length: 17
D gene: TRBD2
CDR3 protein: CATSDYGGGASTDTQYF
CDR3 DNA: TGTGCCACCAGTGATTATGGCGGGGGGGCTAGCACAGATACGCAGTATTTT

J gene: TRBJ1-2
clone size: few
V gene: TRBV11-3
CDR3 length: 14
D gene: -
CDR3 protein: CASSLGVGVYGYTF
CDR3 DNA: TGTGCCAGCAGCTTAGGAGTAGGGGTCTATGGCTACACCTTC

J gene: TRBJ2-7
clone size: -
V gene: TRBV20-1
CDR3 length: 16
D gene: -
CDR3 protein: CSASSGSDPRLYEQYF
CDR3 DNA: TGCAGTGCTAGCTCCGGGTCCGATCCCCGTCTCTACGAGCAGTACTTC

J gene: TRBJ1-1
clone size: -
V gene: TRBV15
CDR3 length: 12
D gene: -
CDR3 protein: CATSTSTRQAFF
CDR3 DNA: TGTGCCACCAGCACCTCGACTAGACAAGCTTTCTTT

J gene: TRBJ2-1
clone size: many
V gene: TRBV4-2
CDR3 length: 13
D gene: -
CDR3 protein: CASSQDLDNEQFF
CDR3 DNA: TGTGCCAGCAGCCAAGATCTGGACAATGAGCAGTTCTTC

J gene: TRBJ1-1
clone size: -
V gene: TRBV9
CDR3 length: 16
D gene: -
CDR3 protein: CASSVAGRGVNTEAFF
CDR3 DNA: TGTGCCAGCAGCGTAGCGGGCCGGGGGGTGAACACTGAAGCTTTCTTT

J gene: TRBJ2-1
clone size: -
V gene: TRBV4-3
CDR3 length: 17
D gene: -
CDR3 protein: CASSLGRTPGSYNEQFF
CDR3 DNA: TGCGCCAGCAGCCTGGGGAGGACTCCCGGGTCCTACAATGAGCAGTTCTTC

J gene: TRBJ2-5
clone size: -
V gene: TRBV2
CDR3 length: 15
D gene: -
CDR3 protein: CASSSQAVNQETQYF
CDR3 DNA: TGTGCCAGCTCCAGCCAGGCGGTGAACCAAGAGACCCAGTACTTC

J gene: TRBJ2-2
clone size: many
V gene: TRBV4-1
CDR3 length: 14
D gene: TRBD2
CDR3 protein: CASRGLANTGELFF
CDR3 DNA: TGCGCCAGCAGGGGACTAGCGAACACCGGGGAGCTGTTTTTT

J gene: TRBJ2-7
clone size: -
V gene: TRBV20-1
CDR3 length: 15
D gene: TRBD1
CDR3 protein: CSATPGTGVIYEQYF
CDR3 DNA: TGCAGTGCCACCCCTGGGACAGGGGTGATCTACGAGCAGTACTTC

J gene: TRBJ1-2
clone size: -
V gene: TRBV7-9
CDR3 length: 14
D gene: -
CDR3 protein: CASSTREGNGGYTF
CDR3 DNA: TGTGCCAGCAGTACCCGCGAAGGGAACGGTGGCTACACCTTC

J gene: TRBJ1-6
clone size: -
V gene: TRBV10-3
CDR3 length: 17
D gene: -
CDR3 protein: CAISEGSNAAYNSPLHF
CDR3 DNA: TGTGCCATCAGTGAGGGCAGCAATGCAGCCTATAATTCACCTCTCCACTTT

J gene: TRBJ1-4
clone size: -
V gene: TRBV30
CDR3 length: 15
D gene: -
CDR3 protein: CAWSVDQGTNEKLFF
CDR3 DNA: TGTGCCTGGAGTGTTGATCAGGGGACTAATGAAAAACTGTTTTTT

J gene: TRBJ2-3
clone size: -
V gene: TRBV6-1
CDR3 length: 16
D gene: TRBD2
CDR3 protein: CASSEAALAGTDTQYF
CDR3 DNA: TGTGCCAGCAGTGAAGCGGCGCTAGCGGGCACAGATACGCAGTATTTT

J gene: TRBJ1-4
clone size: -
V gene: TRBV4-1
CDR3 length: 15
D gene: -
CDR3 protein: CASSQVRSPDEKLFF
CDR3 DNA: TGCGCCAGCAGCCAAGTCCGGTCTCCGGACGAAAAACTGTTTTTT

J gene: TRBJ2-3
clone size: -
V gene: TRBV10-3
CDR3 length: 14
D gene: TRBD2
CDR3 protein: CAINHQRGRDTQYF
CDR3 DNA: TGTGCCATCAACCACCAGCGGGGTCGAGATACGCAGTATTTT

J gene: TRBJ2-1
clone size: few
V gene: TRBV13
CDR3 length: 14
D gene: -
CDR3 protein: CASSPPRSYNEQFF
CDR3 DNA: TGTGCCAGCAGCCCCCCGCGCTCCTACAATGAGCAGTTCTTC

J gene: TRBJ2-5
clone size: -
V gene: TRBV4-2
CDR3 length: 15
D gene: -
CDR3 protein: CASSPSGSIQETQYF
CDR3 DNA: TGTGCCAGCAGCCCAAGCGGCTCAATTCAAGAGACCCAGTACTTC